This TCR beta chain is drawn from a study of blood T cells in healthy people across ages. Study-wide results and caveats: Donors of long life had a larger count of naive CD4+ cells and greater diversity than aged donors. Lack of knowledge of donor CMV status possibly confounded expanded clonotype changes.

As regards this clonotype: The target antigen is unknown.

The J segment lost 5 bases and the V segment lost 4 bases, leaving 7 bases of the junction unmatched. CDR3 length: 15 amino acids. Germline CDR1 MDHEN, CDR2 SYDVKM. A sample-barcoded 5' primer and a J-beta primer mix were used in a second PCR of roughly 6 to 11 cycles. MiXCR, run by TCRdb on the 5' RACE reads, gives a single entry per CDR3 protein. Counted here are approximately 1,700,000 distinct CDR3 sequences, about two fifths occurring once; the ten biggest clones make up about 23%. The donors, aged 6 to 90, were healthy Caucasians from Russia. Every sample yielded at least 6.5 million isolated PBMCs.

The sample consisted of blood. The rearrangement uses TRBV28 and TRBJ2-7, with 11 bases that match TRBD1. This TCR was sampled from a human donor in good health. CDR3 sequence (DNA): TGTGCCAGCAGTTCTCCGGGACAGGGGGAAGACGAGCAGTACTTC. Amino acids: CASSSPGQGEDEQYF.